This T cell receptor beta chain was identified in a study of technical replicates of blood from several donors. This clone has just one count. Sequencing was performed with immunoSEQ multiplex PCR; in TCRdb, only in-frame clones are kept and a portion is missing. Among more than 90,000 clones listed, roughly 95% were seen once. The CDR3 spans 16 residues. This TCR was sampled from a human donor in good health. This sequence joins TRBV21-1 and TRBJ1-1; the table calls TRBD1, which could not be checked here. TRBV21-1 is listed as a pseudogene. The sample taken for sequencing was T cells isolated from PBMCs. DNA for the CDR3: TGTGCCAGCACCCTTATACAGGGTACGTGGGGCACTGAAGCTTTCTTT. This codes for CASTLIQGTWGTEAFF.